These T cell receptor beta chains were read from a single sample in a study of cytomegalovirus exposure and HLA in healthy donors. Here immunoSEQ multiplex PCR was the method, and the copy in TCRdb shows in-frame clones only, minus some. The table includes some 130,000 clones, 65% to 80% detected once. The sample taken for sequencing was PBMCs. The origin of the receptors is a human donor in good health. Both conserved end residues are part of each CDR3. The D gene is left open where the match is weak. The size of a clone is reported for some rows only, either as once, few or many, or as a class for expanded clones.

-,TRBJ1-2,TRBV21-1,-,TGTGCCAGCAGCAAAATTGAGGGAAATGGCTACACCTTC,CASSKIEGNGYTF
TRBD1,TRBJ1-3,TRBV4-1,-,TGTGCCAGCAGCCCTCGGGACAGCTCTGGAAACACCATATATTTT,CASSPRDSSGNTIYF
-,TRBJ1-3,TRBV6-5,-,TGTGCCAGCAGTTTAACCCGACAGAGCGGAAACACCATATATTTT,CASSLTRQSGNTIYF
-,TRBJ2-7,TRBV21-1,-,TGTGCCAGCAGCAAGGGGACTAGCGGGGGGGAGTACGAGCAGTACTTC,CASSKGTSGGEYEQYF
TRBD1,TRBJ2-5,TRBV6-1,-,TGTGCCAGCAGTGAATTCGTCCAGGGGGCTGGAGAGACCCAGTACTTC,CASSEFVQGAGETQYF
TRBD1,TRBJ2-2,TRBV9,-,TGTGCCAGCAGCGTAGTTCCGGGACAGGGGAGCACCGGGGAGCTGTTTTTT,CASSVVPGQGSTGELFF
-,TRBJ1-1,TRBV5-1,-,TGCGCCAGCAGCGGGTGGGGAGGCAGTTCTGAAGCTTTCTTT,CASSGWGGSSEAFF
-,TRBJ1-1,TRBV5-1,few,TGCGCCAGCAGCTTGACCTATACCGGGGGTGTGAACACTGAAGCTTTCTTT,CASSLTYTGGVNTEAFF
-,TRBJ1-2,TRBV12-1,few,TGTGCCAGCAGCGGACAGGGGTTGTGTGGCTACACCTTC,CASSGQGLCGYTF
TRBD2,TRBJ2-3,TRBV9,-,TGTGCCAGCAGCTTCAGGGCACTAGCGGGGGGGCGGGATACGCAGTATTTT,CASSFRALAGGRDTQYF
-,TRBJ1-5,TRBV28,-,TGTGCCAGCAGCCTTGGGGCCCAGCCCCAGCATTTT,CASSLGAQPQHF
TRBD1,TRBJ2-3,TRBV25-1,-,TGTGCCAGCAGGCAGGGGGCAACAGATACGCAGTATTTT,CASRQGATDTQYF
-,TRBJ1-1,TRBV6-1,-,TGTGCCAGCAGTCGTCCTCCTCTGAACACTGAAGCTTTCTTT,CASSRPPLNTEAFF
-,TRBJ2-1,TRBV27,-,TGTGCCAGCAGTTTAATTTCTCACAAGCGCAATGAGCAGTTCTTC,CASSLISHKRNEQFF
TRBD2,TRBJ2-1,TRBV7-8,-,TGTGCCAGCAGCTCCAGGACTAGCGGGGGGACCTCCTACAATGAGCAGTTCTTC,CASSSRTSGGTSYNEQFF
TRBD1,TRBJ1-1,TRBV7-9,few,TGTGCCAGCAGCCAAACAGGGGCGAACACTGAAGCTTTCTTT,CASSQTGANTEAFF
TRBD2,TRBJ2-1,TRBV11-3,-,TGTGCCAGCAGCAGTATAGCGGGGGGGTTCGATGAGCAGTTCTTC,CASSSIAGGFDEQFF
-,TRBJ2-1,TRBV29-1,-,TGCAGCGTAGGGGGGATGACAGGGAGGTCCTACAATGAGCAGTTCTTC,CSVGGMTGRSYNEQFF
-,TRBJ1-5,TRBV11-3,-,TGTGCCAGCAGCTTAGAAGGGGCTGGGAATCAGCCCCAGCATTTT,CASSLEGAGNQPQHF
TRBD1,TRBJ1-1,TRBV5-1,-,TGCGCCAGCAGCTCAACCGCCGGGACAGGGATTGAAGCTTTCTTT,CASSSTAGTGIEAFF
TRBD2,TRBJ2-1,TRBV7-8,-,TGTGCCAGCAGCTCAGGGACTAGCGGGTACAATGAGCAGTTCTTC,CASSSGTSGYNEQFF
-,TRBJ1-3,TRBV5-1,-,TGCGCCAGCAGGCTAGGGGATAATGGAAACACCATATATTTT,CASRLGDNGNTIYF
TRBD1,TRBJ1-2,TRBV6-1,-,TGTGCCAGCAGTGAAGCGGGACAGGGGTATGGCTACACCTTC,CASSEAGQGYGYTF
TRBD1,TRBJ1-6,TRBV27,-,TGTGCCAGCAGTTTATCGGGGACAGTTAATTCACCCCTCCACTTT,CASSLSGTVNSPLHF
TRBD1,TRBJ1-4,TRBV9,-,TGTGCCAGCAGTGGGGACAGGCCTAATGAAAAACTGTTTTTT,CASSGDRPNEKLFF
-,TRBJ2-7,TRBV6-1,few,TGTGCCAGCATGGGACCGCGGGGGCAGTACTTC,CASMGPRGQYF
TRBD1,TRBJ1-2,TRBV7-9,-,TGTGCCAGCAGCTTAGGCCCCGGGACAGGGGTCTATGGCTACACCTTC,CASSLGPGTGVYGYTF
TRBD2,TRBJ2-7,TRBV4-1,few,TGCGCCAGCAGCCAAGTCTCCACGGGGGGATACGAAACCTACGAGCAGTACTTC,CASSQVSTGGYETYEQYF
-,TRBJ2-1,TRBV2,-,TGTGCCAGCAATCAATTGACATCGCCGAGCTCCTACAATGAGCAGTTCTTC,CASNQLTSPSSYNEQFF
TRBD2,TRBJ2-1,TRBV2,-,TGTGCCAGCAGGGGGACGATAGCGGGTGCCTACAATGAGCAGTTCTTC,CASRGTIAGAYNEQFF
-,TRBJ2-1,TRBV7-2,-,TGTGCCAGCAGCTTAGCATCTAGCACCCCCTCCTACAATGAGCAGTTCTTC,CASSLASSTPSYNEQFF
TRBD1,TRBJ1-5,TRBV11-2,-,TGTGCCAGGGGACCGGGACAGCATAGCAATCAGCCCCAGCATTTT,CARGPGQHSNQPQHF
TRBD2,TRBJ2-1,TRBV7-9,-,TGTGCCAGCAGCGCCGGGGGGGCCTCGGGGCGGGATGAGCAGTTCTTC,CASSAGGASGRDEQFF
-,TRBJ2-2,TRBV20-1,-,TGCAGTGCTAGAGAGAGCGGGGAGCTGTTTTTT,CSARESGELFF
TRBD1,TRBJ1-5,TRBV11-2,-,TGTGCCAGCAGCTTAGAGGGCAGGGGGAGAAATCAGCCCCAGCATTTT,CASSLEGRGRNQPQHF
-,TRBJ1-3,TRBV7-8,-,TGTGCCAGCAGCTTTGTTATCGGCTCTGGAAACACCATATATTTT,CASSFVIGSGNTIYF
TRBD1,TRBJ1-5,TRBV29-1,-,TGCAGCGTAAGCGGACAGGCCAATCAGCCCCAGCATTTT,CSVSGQANQPQHF
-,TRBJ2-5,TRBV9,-,TGTGCCAGCAGCGTATCTTCCGAGCAGACCCAGTACTTC,CASSVSSEQTQYF
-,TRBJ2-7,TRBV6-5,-,TGTGCCAGCAGTAAGGACTTCTACGAGCAGTACTTC,CASSKDFYEQYF
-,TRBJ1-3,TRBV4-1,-,TGCGCCAGCAGCCAAGATCCACATCCCGGAAACACCATATATTTT,CASSQDPHPGNTIYF
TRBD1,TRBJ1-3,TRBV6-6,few,TGTGCCAGTTGGGGGACCCAGACAGGGACTGGAAACACCATATATTTT,CASWGTQTGTGNTIYF